The 32 T cell receptor beta chains listed next were all sequenced from one sample in a study of T cell clonality in common variable immunodeficiency. Libraries were prepared by immunoSEQ multiplex PCR; TCRdb keeps only in-frame clonotypes and omits some of them. The sample contains about 34,000 clones, none of them singletons. The sequenced sample consisted of peripheral blood mononuclear cells. The origin of the receptors is a person aged 18 to 75 in good health.

This clone was found a few times. The read terminates 3 residues before the CDR3 end, so the remaining end is supplied by the germline J gene. J is TRBJ1-5 and V is TRBV7-9, with a weak D call TRBD1 (6 bases). V lost 5 bases, J lost 1 base, and 12 bases lay in between. Germline V CDR1 and CDR2: SEHNR, FQNEAQ (reference sequence). This CDR3 contains 15 residues. The DNA read from the CDR3 is TGTGCCAGCAGCCCAGGGGAGGGGAGCAATCAGCCC. It yields the protein CASSPGEGSNQP. The CDR3 in its entirety is CASSPGEGSNQPQHF.

This clone was recorded many times. The CDR3 end lies 3 residues beyond the end of the read and is filled in from the germline J gene. This chain links TRBV10-1 with TRBJ2-3, with 12 bases identical to TRBD2. The junction had 4 bases not matched to a gene; V was cut back by 5 bases and J by 4 bases. Germline CDR1 WNHNN, CDR2 SYGVQD (reference sequence). The CDR3 sequence is 15 residues long. Incomplete CDR3 DNA: TGCGCCAGCAGTAAGCCTAGCGGGAGGGCAGATACG. Residues: CASSKPSGRADT. The whole CDR3 is CASSKPSGRADTQYF.

This clone was counted ten times or more. The CDR3 sequence is CASSLDGQGAFF. Partial CDR3 DNA: TGCGCCAGCAGCTTGGATGGACAGGGA. The V call is TRBV5-1, the J call TRBJ1-1; 8 nucleotides align to TRBD1. The sequence runs out 3 residues before the end of the CDR3; the remainder is reconstructed from the germline J gene. The germline V gene encodes CDR1 SGHRS and CDR2 YFSETQ. The CDR3 is 12 amino acids.

This clone occurred many times. The CDR3 goes on 3 residues after the read ends, and that part is filled in from the germline J gene. This sequence joins TRBV5-1 and TRBJ2-7; D is perhaps TRBD1 (6 bases). Trimming cost V 2 bases and J 3 bases, with 21 bases left between them. CDR1 and CDR2 from the germline V gene are SGHRS and YFSETQ. The CDR3 has 17 residues. The CDR3 bases that were read are TGCGCCAGCAGCTTAAGTATTTTACGGGACACCAACTACGAG. This codes for CASSLSILRDTNYE. The whole CDR3 protein is CASSLSILRDTNYEQYF.

For this clone: The read is 3 residues too short to cover the CDR3 end, so that end is filled in from the germline J gene. The J gene is TRBJ1-6, the V gene TRBV7-2, with 7 bases aligning to TRBD1. The CDR3 is 12 amino acids. Germline lookup yields CDR1 SGHTA and CDR2 FQGNSA. The CDR3 protein is CASSVTGETLHF. The CDR3 bases that were read are TGTGCCAGCAGCGTAACAGGGGAGACC.

This clone appeared many times. The sequenced fragment ends 3 residues before the CDR3 boundary, so the rest is inferred from the germline J gene. This sequence joins TRBV5-1 and TRBJ2-7; either TRBD1 or TRBD2 may supply D (7 bases each). Trimming left V 2 bases short and J 6 bases short, with 15 bases between. CDR1 SGHRS and CDR2 YFSETQ come from the germline V gene. This CDR3 comprises 14 residues. CDR3 in amino acids: CASSLNRGGSEQYF. The covered CDR3 bases are TGCGCCAGCAGCTTAAACAGGGGAGGGAGCGAG. Drawing the rest from reference TRBV5-1 and TRBJ2-7, the complete variable domain is KAGVTQTPRYLIKTRGQQVTLSCSPISGHRSVSWYQQTPGQGLQFLFEYFSETQRNKGNFPGRFSGRQFSNSRSEMNVSTLELGDSALYLCASSLNRGGSEQYFGPGTRLTVT.

This clone appeared many times. The observed sequence ends 3 residues before the CDR3 terminus, with the missing tail filled in from the germline J gene. J is TRBJ2-3 and V is TRBV20-1, with D maybe TRBD2 (6 bases). This CDR3 is 13 amino acids long. The germline CDR1 and CDR2 sequences are DFQATT and SNEGSKA (reference sequence). Incomplete CDR3 DNA: TGCATCAGCCGGGACTCTAGCACAGATACG. Protein sequence: CISRDSSTDT. From start to end, the CDR3 is CISRDSSTDTQYF.

Many counts were recorded for this clone. The read terminates 3 residues before the CDR3 end, so the remaining end is supplied by the germline J gene. The chain links TRBV7-6 to TRBJ2-6; perhaps TRBD2 as D (5 bases). The CDR3 spans 16 residues. V gave up 5 bases and J gave up 0 bases, with 11 bases separating them. Per germline, CDR1 SGHVS and CDR2 FNYEAQ. CDR3 DNA, as far as it was read: TGTGCCAGCAGCCGCGAGGGCAGCTCTGGGGCCAACGTC. It specifies CASSREGSSGANV. The whole CDR3 reads CASSREGSSGANVLTF.

This clone occurred many times. The read ends 3 residues early relative to the CDR3; the germline J gene fills the gap. This chain joins TRBV20-1 and TRBJ1-4; no clear D gene. The CDR3 totals 13 residues. Between the trimmed V and J ends, which lost 2 bases and 8 bases, there was a span of 12 bases. Germline V gene data show CDR1 as DFQATT and CDR2 as SNEGSKA (reference sequence). The CDR3 bases that were read are TGCAGTGCTAGACCCCTGGCCCGAGAAAAA. Encoded protein: CSARPLAREK. The entire CDR3 protein reads CSARPLAREKLFF.

This clone was observed at least ten times. The read terminates 3 residues ahead of where the CDR3 ends, so the germline J gene completes it. The chain employs TRBV11-2 and TRBJ2-5; 9 nucleotides agree with TRBD1. Trimming at V came to 4 bases and at J to 5 bases, leaving 5 bases not matched to a gene. Per the germline V gene, CDR1 is SGHAT and CDR2 is FQNNGV. This CDR3 is 14 amino acids long. The CDR3 DNA, read in part, is TGTGCCAGCAGCTCAGGGACAGGGATGGAGACC. Translation gives CASSSGTGMET. The whole CDR3 protein reads CASSSGTGMETQYF.

The table lists this clone with many counts. The CDR3 protein is CASSLYSGRADTQYF. CDR3 DNA (partial): TGTGCCAGCAGTTTATATAGCGGGAGGGCAGATACG. V is TRBV12-3 or TRBV12-4 and J is TRBJ2-3, with 11 nucleotides matching TRBD2. The CDR3 end falls 3 residues outside the read, so it is completed with the germline J gene. V shed 2 bases and J 4 bases; nucleotides not matched to a gene: 2. This CDR3 spans 15 amino acids.

This clone was observed at least ten times. The sequenced fragment ends 3 residues before the CDR3 boundary, so the rest is inferred from the germline J gene. The same CDR3 arises from other DNA sequences in this sample as well. The chain employs TRBV20-1 and TRBJ1-2; unclear D gene. CDR3 length: 13 amino acids. CDR1 DFQATT and CDR2 SNEGSKA come from the germline V gene (reference sequence). V was trimmed by 0 bases and J by 4 bases, leaving 9 bases between them. Here the CDR3 reads CSARDQAGYGYTF. The CDR3 bases that were read are TGCAGTGCTAGAGATCAGGCCGGCTATGGC.

This clone was recorded at least ten times. The CDR3 end falls 3 residues outside the read, so it is completed with the germline J gene. The V call is TRBV6-1, the J call TRBJ2-7; 9 bases are shared with TRBD1. The germline gives CDR1 MNHNS, CDR2 SASEGT. This CDR3 region has 16 residues. V lost 0 bases, J lost 2 bases, and 5 bases stayed unmatched. The CDR3 loop is CASSEASTGGPYEQYF. The CDR3 DNA, read in part, is TGTGCCAGCAGTGAAGCGAGTACAGGGGGCCCCTACGAG.

The table lists this clone with many counts. The sequence runs out 3 residues before the end of the CDR3; the remainder is reconstructed from the germline J gene. This chain links TRBV19 with TRBJ2-2; the match to TRBD1 covers 12 bases. From germline, CDR1 is LNHDA and CDR2 SQIVND (reference sequence). Unmatched junction bases numbered 10, after V lost 5 bases and J lost 6 bases. The CDR3 consists of 17 residues. The CDR3 here is CASSPLPGQGAPGELFF. Incomplete CDR3 DNA: TGTGCCAGTAGTCCCTTACCGGGACAGGGGGCACCCGGGGAG.

The table lists this clone with many counts. The read ends 3 residues before the CDR3 terminus; that terminus is restored from the germline J gene. The V gene is TRBV6-4, the J gene TRBJ2-1; 11 nucleotides match TRBD2. CDR3 length: 16 amino acids. The germline V gene encodes CDR1 MRHNA and CDR2 SNTAGT. The junction had 8 bases not matched to a gene; V was cut back by 8 bases and J by 2 bases. This chain's CDR3 is CASGPTSGTTYNEQFF. CDR3 DNA (partial): TGTGCCAGCGGACCGACTAGCGGGACCACCTACAATGAG.

By sample share, this clone is medium-sized. The CDR3 extends 3 residues past the end of the read, so its final part is completed from the germline J gene. This sample also contains other DNA sequences that code for the same CDR3. The chain carries TRBV6-2 or TRBV6-3 and TRBJ2-3, with TRBD2 matching over 15 bases. There are 16 residues in the CDR3. V lost 5 bases, J lost 4 bases, and 4 bases stayed unmatched. Germline-derived CDR1 and CDR2 are MNHEY and SVGEGT. The CDR3 loop is CASSAGLAGGADTQYF. Partial CDR3 DNA: TGTGCCAGCAGTGCCGGACTAGCGGGAGGGGCAGATACG.

As regards this clone: The junction departs from the called germline gene at one end, perhaps through a read error. The read ends 3 residues before the CDR3 terminus; that terminus is restored from the germline J gene. The rearrangement links TRBV7-9 to TRBJ2-7; D might be TRBD1 or TRBD2, each matching 7 bases. The CDR3 length is 14 residues. Germline V lookup: CDR1 SEHNR, CDR2 FQNEAQ (reference sequence). Here the CDR3 reads CSSSLAGGAYEQYF. The CDR3 bases that were read are TGTTCCAGCAGCTTAGCAGGGGGGGCCTACGAG.

This clone was recorded many times. The read terminates 3 residues before the CDR3 end, so the remaining end is supplied by the germline J gene. The chain joins TRBV13 to TRBJ1-2; 7 bases agree with TRBD1. Germline trimming cut 6 bases from V and 6 bases from J; bases unmatched to any gene: 7. CDR1 and CDR2 (germline): PRHDT, FYEKMQ (reference sequence). The CDR3 has 13 residues. CDR3 bases read: TGTGCCAGCAGTCTCAGGGGGACGAATGGC. It encodes CASSLRGTNG. The entire CDR3 sequence reads CASSLRGTNGYTF.

This clone was counted many times. The read halts 3 residues ahead of the CDR3 end, with the missing end drawn from the germline J gene. J is TRBJ2-3 and V is TRBV11-2, with unresolved D. Germline V gene data show CDR1 as SGHAT and CDR2 as FQNNGV. V was clipped by 0 bases and J by 0 bases, with 7 bases between them. The CDR3 has 15 residues. The CDR3 sequence: CASSLDLTSTDTQYF. CDR3 DNA, as far as it was read: TGTGCCAGCAGCTTAGACCTCACTAGCACAGATACG. Full variable domain (rest looked up from reference TRBV11-2 and TRBJ2-3): EAGVAQSPRYKIIEKRQSVAFWCNPISGHATLYWYQQILGQGPKLLIQFQNNGVVDDSQLPKDRFSAERLKGVDSTLKIQPAKLEDSAVYLCASSLDLTSTDTQYFGPGTRLTVL.

This clone appeared many times. Sequencing ends 3 residues short of the CDR3 end; the germline J gene provides the rest. In the same sample, other DNA sequences code for this CDR3. The J gene is TRBJ2-7, the V gene TRBV18; TRBD1 matches 9 bases. V lost 1 base, J lost 1 base, and 5 bases stayed unmatched. Germline-derived CDR1 and CDR2 are KGHSH and LQKENI. The CDR3 has 16 amino acids. This CDR3 reads CASSPLSGQGSYEQYF. CDR3 DNA, as far as it was read: TGTGCCAGCTCACCACTTTCGGGACAGGGATCCTACGAG. The variable domain in full, with the rest retrieved from reference TRBV18 and TRBJ2-7, is NAGVMQNPRHLVRRRGQEARLRCSPMKGHSHVYWYRQLPEEGLKFMVYLQKENIIDESGMPKERFSAEFPKEGPSILRIQQVVRGDSAAYFCASSPLSGQGSYEQYFGPGTRLTVT.

This clone was found many times. Coverage ceases 3 residues before the CDR3 finishes, and the germline J gene fills in the end. The chain employs TRBV6-2 or TRBV6-3 and TRBJ1-1; D unresolved. V lost 4 bases and J 1 base, leaving 7 bases between the germline ends. The CDR3 is 13 residues long. Germline V gives CDR1 MNHEY, CDR2 SVGEGT. This CDR3 reads CASSFRGNTEAFF. CDR3 DNA (partial): TGTGCCAGCAGTTTTCGGGGGAACACTGAA.

This clone occurred many times. Coverage ceases 3 residues before the CDR3 finishes, and the germline J gene fills in the end. The rearrangement joins TRBV28 to TRBJ2-4, with 11 bases lining up with TRBD2. The germline gives CDR1 MDHEN, CDR2 SYDVKM. V shed 5 bases, J shed 0 bases, and the junction held 12 bases outside the gene matches. The CDR3 length is 19 residues. CDR3 sequence: CASSPPGLAGGLAKNIQYF. The CDR3 DNA, read in part, is TGTGCCAGCAGTCCTCCGGGGCTAGCGGGAGGACTAGCCAAAAACATT.

This clone has ten or more counts. The read halts 3 residues ahead of the CDR3 end, with the missing end drawn from the germline J gene. The chain links TRBV6-1 to TRBJ1-3, with a possible D match to TRBD1 (6 bases). CDR3 length: 15 amino acids. V was clipped by 1 base and J by 4 bases, with 11 bases between them. Germline values: CDR1 MNHNS, CDR2 SASEGT. The CDR3 bases that were read are TGTGCCAGCAGTGAAGAGACAGGCACAGGAAACACC. This encodes CASSEETGTGNT. The whole CDR3 protein is CASSEETGTGNTIYF.

This clone was detected ten times or more. The read stops 3 residues short of the end of the CDR3; the missing end is completed from the germline J gene. The gene calls are TRBV28 and TRBJ2-7; 9 positions match TRBD1. Germline V lookup: CDR1 MDHEN, CDR2 SYDVKM. CDR3 length: 14 amino acids. The V gene end was trimmed by 1 base and the J gene end by 5 bases; junction bases not matched to a gene: 3. CDR3 bases read: TGTGCCAGCAGTTTATATGGACAGGGGAACGAG. Translating gives CASSLYGQGNE. The full CDR3 is CASSLYGQGNEQYF.

This clone was observed at least ten times. With the read ending 3 residues before the CDR3 end, the germline J gene is used to fill in that end. The chain recombines TRBV5-1 with TRBJ2-7; 8 bases are shared with TRBD2. V gave up 2 bases and J gave up 0 bases; unmatched junction bases: 4. This CDR3 is 15 amino acids long. From germline, CDR1 is SGHRS and CDR2 YFSETQ. CDR3 residues: CASSLTSGYSYEQYF. The covered CDR3 bases are TGCGCCAGCAGCTTAACTAGCGGATACTCCTACGAG.

In this sample, this clone turned up many times. Coverage ceases 3 residues before the CDR3 finishes, and the germline J gene fills in the end. V usage is TRBV6-1 and J usage is TRBJ1-2, with 7 positions matching TRBD1. CDR3 length: 15 amino acids. Germline CDR1 reads MNHNS; CDR2 reads SASEGT. With 3 bases clipped from V and 6 bases from J, the junction kept 10 bases outside the gene matches. The CDR3 DNA, read in part, is TGTGCCAGCAGTGACTTAGACAGGGAGCTAGATGGC. It yields the protein CASSDLDRELDG. The CDR3 as a whole reads CASSDLDRELDGYTF.

This clone is medium-sized (0.01 to 0.1%) in the sample. The read ends 3 residues before the CDR3 terminus; that terminus is restored from the germline J gene. The J gene is TRBJ2-1, the V gene TRBV29-1; D possibly corresponds to TRBD1 (6 bases). Trimming removed 3 bases from V and 8 bases from J, with 11 bases in between. This CDR3 has 12 amino acids. The V gene's germline CDR1 is SQVTM and CDR2 ANQGSEA. The CDR3 reads CSVEDPGDEQFF. The CDR3 DNA, read in part, is TGCAGCGTTGAGGACCCAGGGGATGAG.

This clone has at least ten counts. Sequencing ends 3 residues short of the CDR3 end; the germline J gene provides the rest. The chain carries TRBV12-3 or TRBV12-4 and TRBJ1-5, with unresolved D. The CDR3 runs 19 residues. The V gene lost 3 bases and the J gene lost 0 bases, with 21 bases spanning the gap. CDR3 DNA (partial): TGTGCCAGCAGTTTTTTTGTTGTGGCTGCGGCCGGTAGCAATCAGCCC. Translated: CASSFFVVAAAGSNQP. The whole CDR3 is CASSFFVVAAAGSNQPQHF.

This clone was observed many times. Read data end 3 residues before the CDR3 end; the end is taken from the germline J gene. This chain links TRBV6-1 with TRBJ1-2, with D perhaps matching TRBD1 (6 bases). Germline V gene lookup returns CDR1 MNHNS and CDR2 SASEGT. This CDR3 is built from 14 residues. V dropped 1 base and J dropped 5 bases, with 11 bases sitting between them. The DNA read from the CDR3 is TGTGCCAGCAGTGAAGGCGACAGGTTTTATGGC. The encoded protein is CASSEGDRFYG. The whole CDR3 region reads CASSEGDRFYGYTF.

This clone was detected ten times or more. The CDR3 region is CASSLGSTSSYEQYF. CDR3 DNA, as far as it was read: TGTGCCAGCAGCCTAGGGTCCACCAGCTCCTACGAG. The chain is built from TRBV7-9 and TRBJ2-7; D gene ambiguous. The CDR3 end falls 3 residues outside the read, so it is completed with the germline J gene. Germline CDR1 reads SEHNR; CDR2 reads FQNEAQ (reference sequence). V lost 5 bases and J lost 0, with 14 bases in between. The CDR3 totals 15 residues.

This clone was detected ten times or more. Read sequence stops 3 residues before the CDR3 end, and the germline J gene provides the missing end. V gene TRBV18 combines with J gene TRBJ2-6, with D hard to call. CDR1 is KGHSH and CDR2 is LQKENI in the germline V gene. The CDR3 contains 16 residues. Trimming removed 1 base at V and 4 bases at J, with 11 bases between. The CDR3 here is CASSPLGAGGANVLTF. The sequenced part of the CDR3 DNA is TGTGCCAGCTCACCACTGGGTGCAGGAGGGGCCAACGTC.

This clone was found many times. The read ends 3 residues before the CDR3 terminus; that terminus is restored from the germline J gene. V usage is TRBV19 and J usage is TRBJ2-5; D remains unclear. Germline V gene lookup returns CDR1 LNHDA and CDR2 SQIVND (reference sequence). V gave up 3 bases and J gave up 0 bases, with 8 bases separating them. The CDR3 length is 14 residues. CDR3 DNA, as far as it was read: TGTGCCAGTAGTATTGCGCGCTACCAAGAGACC. Translation gives CASSIARYQET. The entire CDR3 protein reads CASSIARYQETQYF.